This record concerns one T cell receptor beta chain sequence. These data come from a study of blood T cell repertoires in COVID-19. Source study methods: Cell counts per sample came from amplifying reference gene primers. The data were produced by immunoSEQ multiplex PCR, yet TCRdb's version contains in-frame clones alone and is incomplete. Clonal size and the V and J genes are those of that table, whereas D and trimming came from the DNA. The repertoire has 150,000 to 200,000 clones, 88% of them found once; the top ten carry 2.1%. The TCR was taken from a man between 65 and 85 years old with active or convalescent COVID-19. Sequenced material: peripheral blood.

In nucleotides, the CDR3 is TGTGCCAGCAGTTCGTTTAGCGGGACGTACGAGCAGTACTTC. Protein product: CASSSFSGTYEQYF. V gene TRBV28 combines with J gene TRBJ2-7; 8 nucleotides line up with TRBD2. The germline CDR1 and CDR2 sequences are MDHEN and SYDVKM. Unmatched junction bases numbered 6, after V lost 4 bases and J lost 4 bases. This CDR3 is built from 14 residues.